One sample yielded the 24 T cell receptor beta chains listed below, sequenced in a study of shared clonotypes between healthy human individuals. Sequenced by immunoSEQ multiplex PCR; TCRdb stores in-frame clones only, minus some. The sample lists around 990,000 clones, around 77% occurring once. The sequenced material came from memory CD4+ T cells from PBMCs. The subset denotes: CD45RA-negative fraction. These receptors all stem from a man aged 18 to 30 in good health. Some clones in this sample may be carry-over from other donors' samples.

This chain connects TRBV5-4 to TRBJ2-7; D is unclear. The germline V gene has CDR1 SGHNT and CDR2 YYREEE (reference sequence). The germline V and J ends were trimmed by 0 bases and 3 bases, with 13 bases remaining between them. The CDR3 has 15 residues. The CDR3 here is CASSLGQPDLYEQYF. The DNA of the CDR3 is TGTGCCAGCAGCTTGGGGCAACCAGATCTCTACGAGCAGTACTTC.

A few counts support this clone. The V call is TRBV29-1, the J call TRBJ1-1; TRBD1 is a possible D gene (6 bases). The CDR3 is 12 residues long. Trimming stripped 7 bases from V and 5 bases from J, with 14 bases between. From germline, CDR1 is SQVTM and CDR2 ANQGSEA. The CDR3 region is CSASPGVTEAFF. DNA of the CDR3: TGCAGCGCTTCCCCAGGGGTAACTGAAGCTTTCTTT.

As for this clone: Just one base apart from a much larger clone, this may be a read error. Other DNA sequences in the sample encode the same CDR3. The rearrangement links TRBV30 to TRBJ1-1, with D perhaps TRBD1 (6 bases). The CDR3 loop spans 13 amino acids. The V gene's germline CDR1 is GTSNPN and CDR2 SVGIG (reference sequence). The CDR3 DNA sequence: TGTGCCTGGTCCCGGACAGCTGGGACTGAGGCTTTCTTT. Translating it yields CAWSRTAGTEAFF.

This clone was recorded a few times. This chain connects TRBV9 to TRBJ1-1; D not resolved. Germline V gene lookup returns CDR1 SGDLS and CDR2 YYNGEE. V was clipped by 0 bases and J by 7 bases, with 7 bases between them. The CDR3 sequence is 12 residues long. In DNA form, the CDR3 reads TGTGCCAGCAGCGTAGTCGGCGGTGAAGCTTTCTTT. Translated, it gives CASSVVGGEAFF.

The chain uses TRBV5-1 and TRBJ2-7, with D possibly TRBD2 on 6 matching bases. V dropped 4 bases and J dropped 4 bases, with 18 bases sitting between them. Germline V gives CDR1 SGHRS, CDR2 YFSETQ. The CDR3 has 15 residues. CDR3 sequence (DNA): TGCGCCAGCAGCGCAACCCTAGCGACCAGTTACGAGCAGTACTTC. Translation gives CASSATLATSYEQYF. The whole variable domain, filled in from reference TRBV5-1 and TRBJ2-7, reads KAGVTQTPRYLIKTRGQQVTLSCSPISGHRSVSWYQQTPGQGLQFLFEYFSETQRNKGNFPGRFSGRQFSNSRSEMNVSTLELGDSALYLCASSATLATSYEQYFGPGTRLTVT.

This sequence joins TRBV27 and TRBJ2-7; 10 nucleotides align to TRBD2. V lost 4 bases and J lost 3; bases outside the gene matches: 6. The CDR3 contains 15 residues. Germline loops: CDR1 MNHEY, CDR2 SMNVEV (reference sequence). The CDR3 here is CASSSPASGSYEQYF. The CDR3 DNA reads as TGTGCCAGCAGTTCCCCGGCTAGCGGGAGCTACGAGCAGTACTTC.

The J gene is TRBJ2-5, the V gene TRBV6-1; TRBD2 matches 10 bases. Germline-derived CDR1 and CDR2 are MNHNS and SASEGT. V lost 0 bases, J lost 4 bases, and 14 bases stayed unmatched. The CDR3 runs to 19 residues. The CDR3 DNA reads TGTGCCAGCAGTGAAGCGCTTAGGGCTAGCGGGAGCCTTCCAGAGACCCAGTACTTC. Encoded protein: CASSEALRASGSLPETQYF.

To note about this clone: The sample holds other DNA sequences that translate to the same CDR3. The gene calls are TRBV11-1 and TRBJ2-1, with TRBD2 as a possible D gene (5 bases). Germline lookup yields CDR1 SGHAT and CDR2 FQDESV (reference sequence). V was cut by 3 bases and J by 4 bases, with 13 bases left in between. The CDR3 is 15 amino acids. The CDR3: CASSFLGRVYNEQFF. CDR3 DNA: TGTGCCAGCAGCTTTTTAGGGCGGGTGTACAATGAGCAGTTCTTC.

This clone was detected a few times. The V call is TRBV6-6, the J call TRBJ2-1; 9 nucleotides align to TRBD1. CDR1 and CDR2 from the germline V gene are MNHNY and SVGAGI (reference sequence). The V and J ends lost 6 bases and 6 bases, in that order; junction bases with no gene match: 12. The CDR3 length is 16 residues. The CDR3 protein is CASSGQAGQGGNEQFF. As DNA, the CDR3 is TGTGCCAGCAGCGGACAGGCGGGACAGGGTGGCAATGAGCAGTTCTTC.

The V gene is TRBV7-9, the J gene TRBJ1-1, with TRBD1 identical over 8 bases. Trimming took 2 bases from V and 0 from J; bases not matched to a gene: 5. CDR3 length: 16 residues. Germline CDR1 reads SEHNR; CDR2 reads FQNEAQ (reference sequence). DNA of the CDR3: TGTGCCAGCAGCTTATGGACAGGGACCTTGAACACTGAAGCTTTCTTT. Its translation: CASSLWTGTLNTEAFF.

This clone was observed once. The chain is built from TRBV30 and TRBJ1-2, with a tentative D call TRBD1 (5 bases). The CDR3 spans 14 residues. Trimming cost V 3 bases and J 4 bases, with 15 bases left between them. CDR1 is GTSNPN and CDR2 is SVGIG in the germline V gene (reference sequence). The CDR3 coding sequence is TGTGCCTGGAGGACTAGGGGCCTGGGCTATGGCTACACCTTC. It specifies CAWRTRGLGYGYTF.

The V gene is TRBV28, the J gene TRBJ1-2; D not certain. The V gene lost 5 bases and the J gene lost 8 bases, with 12 bases spanning the gap. This CDR3 is built from 12 residues. Looked up from germline, CDR1 is MDHEN and CDR2 is SYDVKM. The DNA for the CDR3 is TGTGCCAGCAGTCCAATATCCGGCGGCTACACCTTC. This translates into CASSPISGGYTF.

This chain connects TRBV6-1 to TRBJ2-7, with TRBD1 matching 9 bases. Germline assignment: CDR1 MNHNS and CDR2 SASEGT. The CDR3 runs 14 residues. Trimming took 6 bases from V and 3 from J; bases not matched to a gene: 6. The CDR3 region has the DNA TGTGCCAGCAGGGATACGGGACAGGGCTACGAGCAGTACTTC. Translated: CASRDTGQGYEQYF.

The V gene is TRBV5-1, the J gene TRBJ1-2; 12 nucleotides match TRBD1. This CDR3 region has 16 residues. CDR1 SGHRS and CDR2 YFSETQ come from the germline V gene. After removal of 6 bases from V and 4 bases from J, the junction contained 10 bases not matched to a gene. The CDR3 protein is CASKGQGASMSYGYTF. CDR3 sequence (DNA): TGCGCCAGCAAGGGACAGGGGGCATCAATGAGCTATGGCTACACCTTC.

The chain combines TRBV10-3 with TRBJ2-7; 7 nucleotides line up with TRBD1. CDR1 ENHRY and CDR2 SYGVKD come from the germline V gene. This CDR3 contains 12 residues. The junction had 5 bases not matched to a gene; V was cut back by 6 bases and J by 6 bases. DNA for the CDR3: TGTGCCATCAGCCTGACAGGGACCGAGCAGTACTTC. It yields the protein CAISLTGTEQYF.

The chain is built from TRBV28 and TRBJ1-2; D gene ambiguous. The CDR3 is 11 residues long. V was clipped by 6 bases and J by 8 bases, with 10 bases between them. The germline gives CDR1 MDHEN, CDR2 SYDVKM. The CDR3 here is CASRVRLGYTF. DNA for the CDR3: TGTGCCAGCAGGGTCCGTTTAGGCTACACCTTC.

The table lists this clone with many counts. The rearrangement joins TRBV7-9 to TRBJ1-4; 7 positions match TRBD1. V dropped 5 bases and J dropped 8; count of bases not matched to a gene: 11. The CDR3 runs 15 residues. Germline CDR1 reads SEHNR; CDR2 reads FQNEAQ (reference sequence). Written as DNA, the CDR3 is TGTGCCAGCAGCCTAGGGGGCTCTGCCAACGAAAAACTGTTTTTT. Protein sequence: CASSLGGSANEKLFF.

With respect to this clone: Other DNA sequences in the same sample also yield this CDR3. CDR3 in DNA: TGTGCCAGCAGCCGGGACAGGGGGTATGGCTACACCTTC. It is translated as CASSRDRGYGYTF. The gene calls are TRBV6-5 and TRBJ1-2, with 11 bases aligning to TRBD1. The CDR3 is 13 residues long. Germline V gene data show CDR1 as MNHEY and CDR2 as SVGAGI. Trimming took 6 bases from V and 5 from J; bases not matched to a gene: 2.

In nucleotides, the CDR3 is TGTGCCAGCATCCTCGGCCAGGGGGGCAATCAGCCCCAGCATTTT. Residues: CASILGQGGNQPQHF. V gene TRBV28 combines with J gene TRBJ1-5; 7 bases are a match to TRBD1. V lost 7 bases, J lost 2 bases, and 8 bases stayed unmatched. The CDR3 has 15 amino acids. Per germline, CDR1 MDHEN and CDR2 SYDVKM.

J is TRBJ2-2 and V is TRBV15; perhaps D is TRBD1 or TRBD2 (5 bases each). Germline V gene sequence: CDR1 LNHNV, CDR2 YYDKDF (reference sequence). This CDR3 comprises 15 residues. Trimming took 3 bases from V and 8 from J, leaving 16 bases between them. CDR3 sequence: CATSRGRGEKGELFF. The CDR3 DNA is TGTGCCACCAGCAGGGGCCGAGGGGAGAAGGGGGAGCTGTTTTTT.

This chain links TRBV2 with TRBJ2-1; D gene ambiguous. Germline CDR1 and CDR2: SNHLY and FYNNEI. Deletions cut 4 bases from V and 9 bases from J, with 4 bases between. The CDR3 is made up of 10 amino acids. CDR3 in DNA: TGTGCCAGCAGTGGGAGTGAGCAGTTCTTC. Protein sequence: CASSGSEQFF.

The rearrangement links TRBV7-3 to TRBJ2-7, with D maybe TRBD1 (5 bases). The germline CDR1 and CDR2 sequences are SGHTA and FQGTGA. Trimming took 2 bases from V and 9 from J, leaving 14 bases between them. The CDR3 runs to 13 residues. The CDR3 nucleotides are TGTGCCAGCAGCTTATTTACAGGCGGTTTGCAGTACTTC. It codes for CASSLFTGGLQYF.

This clone was picked up one time. The chain couples TRBV7-2 to TRBJ2-5; D is perhaps TRBD1 (5 bases). CDR1 and CDR2 (germline): SGHTA, FQGNSA. This CDR3 spans 15 amino acids. Trimming removed 0 bases from V and 5 bases from J, with 13 bases in between. CDR3 nucleotides: TGTGCCAGCAGCTTAGCGGCCCCCCAGGGTGAGACCCAGTACTTC. Amino acid sequence: CASSLAAPQGETQYF.

This chain links TRBV18 with TRBJ2-7; 7 nucleotides match TRBD1. CDR1 KGHSH and CDR2 LQKENI come from the germline V gene. V lost 6 bases to trimming and J lost 0 bases; unmatched junction nucleotides: 5. The CDR3 has 14 amino acids. In nucleotides, the CDR3 is TGTGCCAGCTCCATAACAGGGGTCTCCTACGAGCAGTACTTC. The encoded protein is CASSITGVSYEQYF.